This TCR beta chain originates from a study of T cells after yellow fever vaccination. Study findings and constraints: Some clonotypes were seen in both the CD4 and the CD8 compartments. These made up a small share and likely arose from convergent recombination. The booster saw the reappearance of most primary-vaccination clones (approximately 97% CD4, about 88% CD8).

One entry per CDR3 protein, called by TCRdb with MiXCR from the 5' RACE reads. Here the sample spans over 110,000 distinct CDR3 sequences, approximately 7.7% being singletons. This clonotype was picked up many times. What it recognizes is unknown. Germline V lookup: CDR1 DFQATT, CDR2 SNEGSKA (reference sequence). The CDR3 extends over 15 amino acids. The ends were cut back, 5 bases at V and 4 bases at J, with 20 bases in the middle. The sample consisted of CD4+ T cells sorted from PBMCs, taken 5 days after the yellow fever booster vaccination. J is TRBJ1-2 and V is TRBV20-1; possibly TRBD1 for D (6 bases). The TCR was taken from a man between 25 and 39 years old who received the YFV17D yellow fever vaccine. CDR3 nucleotides: TGCAGTGCTTTCTCAAGGGGAGTAGGGGGCTATGGCTACACCTTC. This sequence encodes CSAFSRGVGGYGYTF.